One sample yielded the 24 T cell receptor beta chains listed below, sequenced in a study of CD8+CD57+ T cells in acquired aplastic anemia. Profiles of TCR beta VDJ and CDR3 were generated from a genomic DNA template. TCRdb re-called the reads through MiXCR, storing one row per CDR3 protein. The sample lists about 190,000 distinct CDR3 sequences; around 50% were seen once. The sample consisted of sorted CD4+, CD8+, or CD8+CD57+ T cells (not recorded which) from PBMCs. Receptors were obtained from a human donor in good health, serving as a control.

CDR3 amino acids: CASSPDSFYGYTF. CDR3 in DNA: TGTGCCAGCAGTCCGGACAGTTTCTATGGCTACACCTTC. This chain uses TRBV25-1 with TRBJ1-2; TRBD1 is a possible D gene (6 bases). The ends were cut back, 5 bases at V and 4 bases at J, with 11 bases in the middle. Germline V gene sequence: CDR1 MGHDK, CDR2 SYGVNS. The CDR3 extends over 13 amino acids.

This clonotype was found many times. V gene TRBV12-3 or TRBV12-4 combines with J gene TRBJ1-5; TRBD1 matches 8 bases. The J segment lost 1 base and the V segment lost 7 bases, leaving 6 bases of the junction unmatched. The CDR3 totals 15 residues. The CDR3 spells CASTATGASNQPQHF. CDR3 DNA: TGTGCCAGCACCGCGACAGGGGCGAGCAATCAGCCCCAGCATTTT.

The CDR3 protein is CASSLQVAGGSGNEQYF. The CDR3 DNA is TGTGCCAGCAGCTTACAAGTAGCGGGGGGCTCAGGGAATGAGCAGTACTTC. V usage is TRBV7-3 and J usage is TRBJ2-5; 10 bases are shared with TRBD2. V dropped 2 bases and J dropped 11; count of bases not matched to a gene: 17. In germline, CDR1 is SGHTA, CDR2 FQGTGA. The CDR3 is 17 amino acids.

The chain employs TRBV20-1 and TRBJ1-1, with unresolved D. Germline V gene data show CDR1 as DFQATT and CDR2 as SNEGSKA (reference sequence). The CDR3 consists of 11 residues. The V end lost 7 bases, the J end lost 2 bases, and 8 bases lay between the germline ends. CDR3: CSVADNTEAFF. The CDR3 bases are TGCAGTGTGGCAGACAACACTGAAGCTTTCTTT.

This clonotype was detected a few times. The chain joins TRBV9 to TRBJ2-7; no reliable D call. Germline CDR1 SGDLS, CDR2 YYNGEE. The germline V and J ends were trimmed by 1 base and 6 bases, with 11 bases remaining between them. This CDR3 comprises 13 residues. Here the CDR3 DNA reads TGTGCCAGCAGCGTACTAGGCTTTGGCGAGCAGTACTTC. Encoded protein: CASSVLGFGEQYF.

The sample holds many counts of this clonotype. In DNA, the CDR3 is TGTGCCAGCAGCCACGGGGGCAGGGAGGGAGGCTACACCTTC. It is translated as CASSHGGREGGYTF. This sequence joins TRBV3-1 and TRBJ1-2, with a tentative D call TRBD1 (6 bases). CDR1 and CDR2 from the germline V gene are LGHDT and YNNKEL (reference sequence). The CDR3 contains 14 residues. V lost 3 bases and J lost 8, with 16 bases in between.

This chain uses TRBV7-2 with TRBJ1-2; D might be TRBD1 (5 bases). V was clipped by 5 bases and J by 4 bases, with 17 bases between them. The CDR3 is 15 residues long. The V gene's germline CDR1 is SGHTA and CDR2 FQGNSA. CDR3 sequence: CASSTQTSGGYGYTF. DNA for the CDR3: TGTGCCAGCAGCACACAGACTAGCGGGGGCTATGGCTACACCTTC.

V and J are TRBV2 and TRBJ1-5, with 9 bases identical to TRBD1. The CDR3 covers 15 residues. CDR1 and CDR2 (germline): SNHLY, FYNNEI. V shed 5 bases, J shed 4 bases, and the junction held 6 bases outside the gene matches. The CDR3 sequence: CASSSAGQGNQPQHF. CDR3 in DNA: TGTGCCAGCAGTTCTGCCGGACAGGGGAATCAGCCCCAGCATTTT.

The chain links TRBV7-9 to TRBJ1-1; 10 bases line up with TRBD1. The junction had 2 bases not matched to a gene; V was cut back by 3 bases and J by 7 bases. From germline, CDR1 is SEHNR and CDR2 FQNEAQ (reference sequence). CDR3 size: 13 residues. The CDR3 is CASSFGTGVEAFF. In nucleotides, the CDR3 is TGTGCCAGCAGCTTTGGGACAGGGGTTGAAGCTTTCTTT.

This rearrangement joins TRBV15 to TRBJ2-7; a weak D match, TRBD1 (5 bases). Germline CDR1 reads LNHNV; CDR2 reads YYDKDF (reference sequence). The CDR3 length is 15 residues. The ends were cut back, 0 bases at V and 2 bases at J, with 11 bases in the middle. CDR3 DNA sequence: TGTGCCACCAGCAGAGATCGTCAGGGAACCTACGAGCAGTACTTC. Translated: CATSRDRQGTYEQYF.

The CDR3 loop reads CASSLYREIGDGYTF. The CDR3, as DNA: TGCGCCAGCAGCTTGTACAGGGAAATTGGTGATGGCTACACCTTC. The J gene is TRBJ1-2, the V gene TRBV5-1, with D maybe TRBD1 (6 bases). V gave up 1 base and J gave up 6 bases, with 16 bases separating them. In germline, CDR1 is SGHRS, CDR2 YFSETQ. The CDR3 totals 15 residues.

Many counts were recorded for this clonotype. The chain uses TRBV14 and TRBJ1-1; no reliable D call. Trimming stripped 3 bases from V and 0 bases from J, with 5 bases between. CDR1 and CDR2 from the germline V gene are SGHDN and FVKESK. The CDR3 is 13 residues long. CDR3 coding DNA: TGTGCCAGCAGCCACTCCATGAACACTGAAGCTTTCTTT. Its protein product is CASSHSMNTEAFF.

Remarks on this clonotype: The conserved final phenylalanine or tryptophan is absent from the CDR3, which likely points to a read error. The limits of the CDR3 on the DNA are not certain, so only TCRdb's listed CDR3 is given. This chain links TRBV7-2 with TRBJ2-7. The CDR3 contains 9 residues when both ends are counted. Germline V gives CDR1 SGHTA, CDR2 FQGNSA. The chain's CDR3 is CASSLGVTS.

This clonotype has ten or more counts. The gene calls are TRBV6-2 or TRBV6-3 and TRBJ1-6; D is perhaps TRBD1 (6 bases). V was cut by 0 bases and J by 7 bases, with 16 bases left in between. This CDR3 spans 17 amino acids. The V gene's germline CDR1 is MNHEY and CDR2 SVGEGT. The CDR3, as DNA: TGTGCCAGCAGTTACTCGACGGGCGGGGGCGGCAATTCACCCCTCCACTTT. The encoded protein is CASSYSTGGGGNSPLHF.

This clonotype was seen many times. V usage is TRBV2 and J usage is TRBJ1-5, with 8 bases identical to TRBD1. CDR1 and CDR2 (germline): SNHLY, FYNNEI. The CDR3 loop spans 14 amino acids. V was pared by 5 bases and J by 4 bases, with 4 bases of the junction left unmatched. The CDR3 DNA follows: TGTGCCAGCAGTACCACAGGGGGAAATCAGCCCCAGCATTTT. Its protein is CASSTTGGNQPQHF.

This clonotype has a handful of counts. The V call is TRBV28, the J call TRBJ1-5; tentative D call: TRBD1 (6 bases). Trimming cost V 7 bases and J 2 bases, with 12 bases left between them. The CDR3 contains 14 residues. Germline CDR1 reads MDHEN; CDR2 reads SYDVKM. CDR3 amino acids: CASNQQGGNQPQHF. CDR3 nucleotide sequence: TGTGCCAGCAACCAACAGGGCGGCAATCAGCCCCAGCATTTT. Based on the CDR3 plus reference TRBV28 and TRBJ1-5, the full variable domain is DVKVTQSSRYLVKRTGEKVFLECVQDMDHENMFWYRQDPGLGLRLIYFSYDVKMKEKGDIPEGYSVSREKKERFSLILESASTNQTSMYLCASNQQGGNQPQHFGDGTRLSIL.

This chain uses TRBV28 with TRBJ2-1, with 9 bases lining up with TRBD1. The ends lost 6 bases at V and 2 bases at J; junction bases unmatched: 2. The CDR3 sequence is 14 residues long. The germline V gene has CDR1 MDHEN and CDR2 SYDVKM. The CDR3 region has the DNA TGTGCCAGCAGACAGGGGGCCCCCTACAATGAGCAGTTCTTC. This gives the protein CASRQGAPYNEQFF.

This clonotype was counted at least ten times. Here the CDR3 DNA reads TGTGCCAGCAGCTTATTTTCAGGGTCGAACACTGAAGCTTTCTTT. Its protein product is CASSLFSGSNTEAFF. J is TRBJ1-1 and V is TRBV7-9; maybe TRBD1 (5 bases). V gave up 2 bases and J gave up 1 base, with 11 bases separating them. The CDR3 covers 15 residues. Looked up from germline, CDR1 is SEHNR and CDR2 is FQNEAQ (reference sequence).

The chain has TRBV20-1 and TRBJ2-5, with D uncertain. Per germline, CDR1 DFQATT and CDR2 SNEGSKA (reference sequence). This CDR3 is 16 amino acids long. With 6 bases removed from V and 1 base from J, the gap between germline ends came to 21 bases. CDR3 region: CSALRLDLMIQETQYF. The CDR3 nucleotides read TGCAGTGCCCTCCGCCTGGACCTTATGATCCAAGAGACCCAGTACTTC.

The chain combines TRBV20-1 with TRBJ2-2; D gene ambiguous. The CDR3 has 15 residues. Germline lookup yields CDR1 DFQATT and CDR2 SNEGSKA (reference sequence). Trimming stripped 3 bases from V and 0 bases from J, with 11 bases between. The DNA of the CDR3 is TGCAGTGCTAGTCCCGGGCCGACGAACACCGGGGAGCTGTTTTTT. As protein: CSASPGPTNTGELFF.

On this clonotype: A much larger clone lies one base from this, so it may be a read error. As DNA, the CDR3 is TGTGCCAGCAGCTCAACCCAGGGGGCGGGTTCACCCCTCCGCTTT. As protein: CASSSTQGAGSPLRF. The chain has TRBV3-1 and TRBJ1-6; 8 nucleotides line up with TRBD1. This CDR3 is built from 15 residues. Germline V gene data show CDR1 as LGHDT and CDR2 as YNNKEL (reference sequence). Drawing the rest from reference TRBV3-1 and TRBJ1-6, the complete variable domain is DTAVSQTPKYLVTQMGNDKSIKCEQNLGHDTMYWYKQDSKKFLKIMFSYNNKELIINETVPNRFSPKSPDKAHLNLHINSLELGDSAVYFCASSSTQGAGSPLRFGNGTRLTVT.

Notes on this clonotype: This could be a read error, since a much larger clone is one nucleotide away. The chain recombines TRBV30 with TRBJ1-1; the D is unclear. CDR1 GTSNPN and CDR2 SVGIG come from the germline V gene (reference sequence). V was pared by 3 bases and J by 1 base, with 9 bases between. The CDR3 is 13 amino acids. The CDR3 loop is CAWRWGWNTEAFF. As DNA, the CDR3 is TGTGCCTGGAGATGGGGATGGAACACTGAAGCTTTCTTT.

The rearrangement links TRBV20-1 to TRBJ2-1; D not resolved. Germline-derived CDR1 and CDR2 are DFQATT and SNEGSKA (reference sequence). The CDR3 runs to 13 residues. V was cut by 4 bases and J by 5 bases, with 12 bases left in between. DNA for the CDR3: TGCAGTGCTAATAGCTCCCCCAACAATGAGCAGTTCTTC. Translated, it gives CSANSSPNNEQFF.

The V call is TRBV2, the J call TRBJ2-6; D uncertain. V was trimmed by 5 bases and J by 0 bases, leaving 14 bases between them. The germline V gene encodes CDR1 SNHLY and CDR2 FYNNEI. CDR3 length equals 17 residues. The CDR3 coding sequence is TGTGCCAGCAGTTTATTGACGGGCAGCTCTGGGGCCAACGTCCTGACTTTC. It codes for CASSLLTGSSGANVLTF.